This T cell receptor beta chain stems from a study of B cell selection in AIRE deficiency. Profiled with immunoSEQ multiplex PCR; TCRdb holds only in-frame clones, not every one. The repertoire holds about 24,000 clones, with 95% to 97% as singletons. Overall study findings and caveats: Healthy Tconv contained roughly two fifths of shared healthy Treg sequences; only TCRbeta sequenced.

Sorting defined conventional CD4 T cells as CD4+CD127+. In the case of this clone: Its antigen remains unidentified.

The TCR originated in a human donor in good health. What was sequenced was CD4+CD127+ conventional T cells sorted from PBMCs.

The CDR3 protein is CASSTGLAGTDTQYF. CDR3 sequence (DNA): TGCGCCAGCAGCACGGGACTAGCGGGGACAGATACGCAGTATTTT. The chain employs TRBV5-1 and TRBJ2-3; 13 bases map to TRBD2. In germline, CDR1 is SGHRS, CDR2 YFSETQ. The J segment lost 3 bases and the V segment lost 4 bases, leaving 2 bases of the junction unmatched. This CDR3 has 15 residues.